The 32 T cell receptor beta chains below were found in one sample sequenced in a study of T cell responses to AZD1222 COVID-19 vaccine (dated by TCRdb to about 2021). Libraries were constructed by the immunoSEQ multiplex PCR assay. TCRdb carries this immuneACCESS record with in-frame sequences only. Its versions omit some clonotypes, under half of them owing to an unresolved V gene in the studies checked, with the rest unexplained. This sample gives some 140,000 clones in total; about 87% of them show up just once. Clones ranked in the top ten supply about 5.5% of the sample. According to the study, the label for this sample's time point signals: baseline before first vaccination. The sample in question was peripheral blood, obtained on day 0 of AZD1222 vaccination. The receptors shown here come from an adult in good health.

This clone has a single count. The genes are TRBV7-9 and TRBJ1-2; a weak D match, TRBD1 (5 bases). Germline V lookup: CDR1 SEHNR, CDR2 FQNEAQ (reference sequence). Between the trimmed V and J ends, which lost 4 bases and 7 bases, there was a span of 13 bases. The CDR3 contains 13 residues. The CDR3 sequence: CASSSGPTAGYTF. The CDR3 DNA reads as TGTGCCAGCAGCTCGGGACCGACAGCTGGCTACACCTTC.

The chain recombines TRBV5-8 with TRBJ2-7, with D unclear. Germline CDR1 SGHTS, CDR2 YDEGEE. V lost 4 bases, J lost 4 bases, and 9 bases lay in between. The CDR3 contains 12 residues. Here the CDR3 reads CASSRSPYEQYF. The CDR3 DNA reads as TGTGCCAGCAGCCGTTCGCCTTACGAGCAGTACTTC.

The V and J genes are TRBV23-1 and TRBJ1-1; D is undetermined. TRBV23-1 is classed as an ORF, of uncertain function. The CDR3 is 14 amino acids. The germline V and J ends were trimmed by 7 bases and 1 base, with 13 bases remaining between them. The CDR3: CASTNKPGNTEAFF. The CDR3, as DNA: TGCGCCAGCACCAACAAACCAGGGAACACTGAAGCTTTCTTT.

The V and J genes are TRBV7-2 and TRBJ2-5; 14 bases match TRBD2. The CDR3 extends over 16 amino acids. Trimming removed 5 bases from V and 2 bases from J; junction bases left unmatched: 4. Germline CDR1 reads SGHTA; CDR2 reads FQGNSA. The CDR3 DNA is TGTGCCAGCAGCCTCGGACTAGCGGGAGGACAAGAGACCCAGTACTTC. It is translated as CASSLGLAGGQETQYF.

The gene calls are TRBV5-1 and TRBJ2-7; unclear D gene. Per the germline V gene, CDR1 is SGHRS and CDR2 is YFSETQ. The CDR3 runs 13 residues. V shed 4 bases and J shed 7 bases, with 15 bases lying between them. CDR3 sequence: CASSPDAAREQYF. CDR3 nucleotide sequence: TGCGCCAGCAGCCCGGACGCTGCGAGAGAGCAGTACTTC. Filled out from reference TRBV5-1 and TRBJ2-7, the complete variable domain reads KAGVTQTPRYLIKTRGQQVTLSCSPISGHRSVSWYQQTPGQGLQFLFEYFSETQRNKGNFPGRFSGRQFSNSRSEMNVSTLELGDSALYLCASSPDAAREQYFGPGTRLTVT.

The CDR3 sequence is CASSKATVSLLPIRDSDTGELFF. In nucleotides, the CDR3 is TGTGCCAGCAGCAAAGCAACGGTATCCCTCCTCCCAATCCGGGACAGTGACACCGGGGAGCTGTTTTTT. This sequence joins TRBV21-1 and TRBJ2-2; the listed D gene, TRBD1, was not tested against the DNA. TRBV21-1 is assigned pseudogene status. CDR3 length equals 23 residues.

The chain uses TRBV3-1 (or the pseudogene TRBV3-2) and TRBJ2-7; no reliable D call. Between the trimmed V and J ends, which lost 4 bases and 3 bases, there was a span of 4 bases. The CDR3 runs to 11 residues. Germline V CDR1 and CDR2: LGHDT, YNNKEL (reference sequence). CDR3 coding DNA: TGTGCCAGCAGCCTGGGCTACGAGCAGTACTTC. It is translated as CASSLGYEQYF.

A single count supports this clone. The V and J genes are TRBV19 and TRBJ1-1; 7 bases fit TRBD1. CDR1 is LNHDA, CDR2 SQIVND, per germline (reference sequence). With 6 bases clipped from V and 1 base from J, the junction kept 5 bases outside the gene matches. This CDR3 spans 14 amino acids. CDR3: CASRGQDSNTEAFF. The CDR3 DNA reads TGTGCCAGTAGAGGACAGGACTCGAACACTGAAGCTTTCTTT.

This clone showed up just once. The V gene is TRBV4-2, the J gene TRBJ1-5, with 7 bases that match TRBD1. CDR1 is LGHNA and CDR2 is YNFKEQ in the germline V gene. The length of the CDR3 is 17 residues. Trimming cost V 3 bases and J 4 bases; bases outside gene matches: 12. The CDR3: CASSQSGDRGPNQPQHF. The DNA for the CDR3 is TGTGCCAGCAGCCAGTCCGGGGATAGGGGGCCTAATCAGCCCCAGCATTTT.

This chain uses TRBV12-5 with TRBJ2-2, with 9 bases that match TRBD2. V dropped 6 bases and J dropped 2; count of bases not matched to a gene: 16. Germline values: CDR1 LGHNT, CDR2 FRNRAP. CDR3 length equals 19 residues. The CDR3 nucleotides read TGTGCTAGTGGCCTATCCCGGGGTAGCGGGAGTGGTAACACCGGGGAGCTGTTTTTT. Its translation: CASGLSRGSGSGNTGELFF.

This clone was counted between two and nine times. Other DNA variants within this sample encode the same CDR3. The genes are TRBV30 and TRBJ2-1, with D tentatively TRBD1 (5 bases). CDR3 size: 13 residues. The V end lost 4 bases, the J end lost 3 bases, and 10 bases lay between the germline ends. Germline V gene data show CDR1 as GTSNPN and CDR2 as SVGIG (reference sequence). CDR3 loop: CAWIPGFYNEQFF. CDR3 nucleotides: TGTGCCTGGATACCAGGGTTCTACAATGAGCAGTTCTTC.

The CDR3 spells CASSSRGIGYGYTF. In nucleotides, the CDR3 is TGTGCCAGCAGTTCCAGGGGGATTGGCTATGGCTACACCTTC. The chain carries TRBV6-2 or TRBV6-3 and TRBJ1-2; TRBD1 aligns across 7 bases. This CDR3 has 14 amino acids. Per the germline V gene, CDR1 is MNHEY and CDR2 is SVGEGT. J was trimmed by 4 bases and V by 4 bases; bases with no gene match: 6.

This rearrangement joins TRBV9 to TRBJ1-2; D gene ambiguous. CDR1 SGDLS and CDR2 YYNGEE come from the germline V gene. V lost 3 bases and J 0 bases, leaving 18 bases between the germline ends. The length of the CDR3 is 17 residues. The CDR3 sequence is CASSGPGPSKTNYGYTF. CDR3 DNA sequence: TGTGCCAGCAGCGGTCCGGGCCCAAGTAAAACTAACTATGGCTACACCTTC.

This chain uses TRBV5-6 with TRBJ2-3, with D hard to call. The ends were cut back, 0 bases at V and 2 bases at J, with 13 bases in the middle. Germline V CDR1 and CDR2: SGHDT, YYEEEE. The CDR3 totals 16 residues. This CDR3 is CASSLADGWVTDTQYF. The CDR3 coding sequence is TGTGCCAGCAGCTTGGCGGACGGATGGGTCACAGATACGCAGTATTTT.

This chain uses TRBV30 with TRBJ1-1; TRBD1 is a possible D gene (5 bases). This CDR3 spans 13 amino acids. The V gene's germline CDR1 is GTSNPN and CDR2 SVGIG (reference sequence). With 3 bases removed from V and 1 base from J, the gap between germline ends came to 9 bases. The CDR3 reads CAWRPTGNTEAFF. In nucleotides, the CDR3 is TGTGCCTGGAGGCCAACAGGGAACACTGAAGCTTTCTTT.

This clone appeared a few times. The V and J genes are TRBV18 and TRBJ1-2; 7 bases are shared with TRBD1. V lost 2 bases and J lost 8; bases outside the gene matches: 5. The CDR3 is 13 residues long. Germline V gene sequence: CDR1 KGHSH, CDR2 LQKENI. CDR3 sequence (DNA): TGTGCCAGCTCACCAGAGGCAGGGGGAGGCTACACCTTC. This gives the protein CASSPEAGGGYTF.

A single count supports this clone. This rearrangement joins TRBV7-9 to TRBJ2-7; D perhaps matches TRBD1 (6 bases). The CDR3 has 13 residues. Trimming cost V 3 bases and J 3 bases, with 9 bases left between them. CDR1 SEHNR and CDR2 FQNEAQ come from the germline V gene (reference sequence). CDR3 loop: CASSFRGNYEQYF. DNA for the CDR3: TGTGCCAGCAGCTTCAGGGGAAACTACGAGCAGTACTTC.

The rearrangement uses TRBV5-6 and TRBJ2-1; the D is unclear. This CDR3 is 12 amino acids long. V lost 4 bases, J lost 7 bases, and 9 bases lay in between. Germline V gene data show CDR1 as SGHDT and CDR2 as YYEEEE. The CDR3 DNA sequence: TGTGCCAGCAGCATTATCAGGAATGAGCAGTTCTTC. It encodes CASSIIRNEQFF.

V is TRBV11-2 and J is TRBJ2-7; TRBD1 is a possible D gene (5 bases). The germline V gene has CDR1 SGHAT and CDR2 FQNNGV. The ends were cut back, 8 bases at V and 1 base at J, with 9 bases in the middle. The CDR3 covers 12 residues. The CDR3 coding sequence is TGTGCCAGCGGCAAGGGGTCCTACGAGCAGTACTTC. This translates into CASGKGSYEQYF.

The V call is TRBV11-3, the J call TRBJ2-7; tentatively, D is TRBD1 or TRBD2 (5 bases each). This CDR3 has 18 residues. Trimming shortened V by 2 bases and J by 3 bases, and 23 bases separated the two germline ends. From germline, CDR1 is SGHNT and CDR2 YENEEA. The CDR3 sequence: CASSLTVLAGLKSYEQYF. The CDR3 DNA follows: TGTGCCAGCAGCTTAACGGTTCTAGCAGGGCTAAAGAGCTACGAGCAGTACTTC.

The rearrangement links TRBV7-2 to TRBJ1-1; 8 bases fit TRBD1. Germline V gene lookup returns CDR1 SGHTA and CDR2 FQGNSA. This CDR3 contains 14 residues. V shed 8 bases, J shed 4 bases, and the junction held 9 bases outside the gene matches. In DNA form, the CDR3 reads TGTGCCAGCCGTCGTCAGGGACAGGCCACTGAAGCTTTCTTT. Translation gives CASRRQGQATEAFF.

The chain links TRBV30 to TRBJ1-1; D may be TRBD1 (5 bases). Between the trimmed V and J ends, which lost 8 bases and 5 bases, there was a span of 18 bases. Germline CDR1 is GTSNPN and CDR2 is SVGIG (reference sequence). This CDR3 has 13 residues. The CDR3 bases are TGTGCCACAAGCGGCGCAGGGCAGACTGAAGCTTTCTTT. It specifies CATSGAGQTEAFF.

The chain recombines TRBV7-9 with TRBJ1-5, with a tentative D call TRBD1 (6 bases). Germline CDR1 is SEHNR and CDR2 is FQNEAQ (reference sequence). V dropped 5 bases and J dropped 3 bases, with 11 bases sitting between them. The CDR3 consists of 14 residues. The DNA of the CDR3 is TGTGCCAGCAGCGCCGGACAGTTCAATCAGCCCCAGCATTTT. It encodes CASSAGQFNQPQHF.

The genes are TRBV3-1 (or the pseudogene TRBV3-2) and TRBJ1-6; possibly TRBD1 for D (5 bases). V shed 3 bases and J shed 7 bases, with 7 bases lying between them. Germline values: CDR1 LGHDT, CDR2 YNNKEL (reference sequence). The CDR3 covers 13 residues. The CDR3: CASSQAGNSPLHF. The CDR3 DNA sequence: TGTGCCAGCAGCCAGGCAGGGAATTCACCCCTCCACTTT.

This chain joins TRBV12-5 and TRBJ2-1, with a weak D call TRBD2 (5 bases). V was clipped by 5 bases and J by 10 bases, with 24 bases between them. This CDR3 has 16 amino acids. The germline gives CDR1 LGHNT, CDR2 FRNRAP. The chain's CDR3 is CASGLLAGSTIKEQFF. The DNA of the CDR3 is TGTGCTAGTGGTCTCCTCGCGGGTTCCACAATAAAAGAGCAGTTCTTC.

This chain links TRBV11-2 with TRBJ1-1, with D possibly TRBD1 on 5 matching bases. Trimming took 3 bases from V and 1 from J, leaving 9 bases between them. The CDR3 length is 14 residues. From germline, CDR1 is SGHAT and CDR2 FQNNGV. Here the CDR3 DNA reads TGTGCCAGCAGCTTTAGGGGTTGGAACACTGAAGCTTTCTTT. Amino acids: CASSFRGWNTEAFF.

V usage is TRBV5-1 and J usage is TRBJ2-3; 11 bases agree with TRBD2. Germline CDR1 SGHRS, CDR2 YFSETQ. V lost 3 bases and J lost 1; bases outside the gene matches: 1. This CDR3 spans 15 amino acids. The CDR3 DNA is TGCGCCAGCAGCTCGGGACTAGCGGGCACAGATACGCAGTATTTT. It specifies CASSSGLAGTDTQYF.

The J gene is TRBJ1-3, the V gene TRBV5-8; D remains unclear. The CDR3 runs to 14 residues. Looked up from germline, CDR1 is SGHTS and CDR2 is YDEGEE. Deletions cut 2 bases from V and 0 bases from J, with 6 bases between. Here the CDR3 reads CASSFKGSGNTIYF. CDR3 DNA sequence: TGTGCCAGCAGCTTTAAGGGCTCTGGAAACACCATATATTTT.

The rearrangement links TRBV5-4 to TRBJ1-1; perhaps TRBD1 as D (6 bases). This CDR3 is 15 amino acids long. Deletions cut 2 bases from V and 1 base from J, with 12 bases between. Germline assignment: CDR1 SGHNT and CDR2 YYREEE (reference sequence). CDR3 in amino acids: CASSFPGQRNTEAFF. The CDR3 nucleotides read TGTGCCAGCAGCTTCCCCGGACAGAGGAACACTGAAGCTTTCTTT.

The rearrangement joins TRBV5-1 to TRBJ2-3; 10 bases align to TRBD1. The junction had 4 bases not matched to a gene; V was cut back by 0 bases and J by 3 bases. The germline V gene encodes CDR1 SGHRS and CDR2 YFSETQ. This CDR3 has 16 amino acids. CDR3 amino acids: CASSLAEGQGTDTQYF. CDR3 in DNA: TGCGCCAGCAGCTTGGCCGAGGGACAGGGGACAGATACGCAGTATTTT.

This clone was seen ten or more times. The genes are TRBV9 and TRBJ2-1, with 8 bases identical to TRBD2. Germline CDR1 is SGDLS and CDR2 is YYNGEE. CDR3 length equals 14 residues. Trimming cost V 6 bases and J 4 bases; bases outside gene matches: 6. CDR3 amino acids: CASTNSSGYNEQFF. The CDR3 DNA sequence: TGTGCCAGCACGAATTCTAGCGGGTACAATGAGCAGTTCTTC. The entire variable domain, with the rest obtained from reference TRBV9 and TRBJ2-1, is as follows: DSGVTQTPKHLITATGQRVTLRCSPRSGDLSVYWYQQSLDQGLQFLIQYYNGEERAKGNILERFSAQQFPDLHSELNLSSLELGDSALYFCASTNSSGYNEQFFGPGTRLTVL.

The gene calls are TRBV4-1 and TRBJ2-7; D uncertain. CDR1 and CDR2 from the germline V gene are MGHRA and YSYEKL. The ends were cut back, 4 bases at V and 9 bases at J, with 19 bases in the middle. This CDR3 contains 14 residues. CDR3: CASSPGINSFGQYF. The DNA for the CDR3 is TGCGCCAGCAGCCCAGGAATAAACAGCTTCGGGCAGTACTTC.